The clone carrying this TCR beta chain occurred many times. This sample is drawn from a study of T cells in Graves' hyperthyroidism and ophthalmopathy. Amplification yielded TCR beta CDR3 regions, with RNA transcripts as the source. Carried out on the TCR CDR3, a first-round RT-PCR used the HTBI primer set. TCRdb analysed the multiplex PCR reads with MiXCR anew, one entry per CDR3 protein. The profile shows approximately 420,000 distinct CDR3 sequences, 15% of them singletons. Trimming stripped 2 bases from V and 9 bases from J, with 17 bases between. The length of the CDR3 is 14 residues. Germline-derived CDR1 and CDR2 are DFQATT and SNEGSKA (reference sequence).

The chain employs TRBV20-1 and TRBJ2-4; perhaps TRBD1 as D (5 bases). The sample consisted of blood. This receptor was identified in a woman aged 25-40 years with Graves' hyperthyroidism. CDR3 DNA sequence: TGCAGTGCTAGACGGGCAGGGATGGGCGGCATTCAGTACTTC. It translates to CSARRAGMGGIQYF.